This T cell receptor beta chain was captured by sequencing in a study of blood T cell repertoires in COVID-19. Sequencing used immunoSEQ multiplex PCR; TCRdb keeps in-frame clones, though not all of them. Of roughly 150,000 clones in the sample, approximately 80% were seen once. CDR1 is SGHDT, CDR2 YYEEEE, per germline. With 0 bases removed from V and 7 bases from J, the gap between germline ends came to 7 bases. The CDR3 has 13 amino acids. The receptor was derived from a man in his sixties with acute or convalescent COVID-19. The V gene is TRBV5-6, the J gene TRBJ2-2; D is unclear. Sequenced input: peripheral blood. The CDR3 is CASSLGYSGELFF. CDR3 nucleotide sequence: TGTGCCAGCAGCTTGGGTTATAGCGGGGAGCTGTTTTTT.